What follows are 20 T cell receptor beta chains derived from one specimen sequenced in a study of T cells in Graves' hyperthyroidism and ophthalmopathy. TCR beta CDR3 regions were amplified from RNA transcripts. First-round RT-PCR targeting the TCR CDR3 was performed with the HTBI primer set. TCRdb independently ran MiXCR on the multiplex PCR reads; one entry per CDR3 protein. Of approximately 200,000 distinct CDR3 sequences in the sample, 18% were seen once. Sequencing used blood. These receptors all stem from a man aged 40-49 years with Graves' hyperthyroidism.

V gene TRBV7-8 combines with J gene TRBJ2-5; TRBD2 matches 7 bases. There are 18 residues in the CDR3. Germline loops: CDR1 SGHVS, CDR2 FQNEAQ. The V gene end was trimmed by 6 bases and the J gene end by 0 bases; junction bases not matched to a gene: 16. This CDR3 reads CASSLTSRLAANQETQYF. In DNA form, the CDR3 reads TGTGCCAGCAGTTTAACGAGCCGACTAGCCGCAAACCAAGAGACCCAGTACTTC.

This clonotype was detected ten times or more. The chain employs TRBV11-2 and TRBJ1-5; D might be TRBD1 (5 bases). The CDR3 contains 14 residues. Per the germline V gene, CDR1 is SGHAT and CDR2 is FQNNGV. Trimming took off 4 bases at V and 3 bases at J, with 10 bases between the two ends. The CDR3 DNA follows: TGTGCCAGCAGCTCGGGACGGATCAATCAGCCCCAGCATTTT. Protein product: CASSSGRINQPQHF.

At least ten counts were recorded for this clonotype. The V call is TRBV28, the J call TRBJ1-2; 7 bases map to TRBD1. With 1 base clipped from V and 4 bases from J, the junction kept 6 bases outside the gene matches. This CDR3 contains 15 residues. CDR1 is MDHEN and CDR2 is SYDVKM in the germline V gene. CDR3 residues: CASSLSRGLTYGYTF. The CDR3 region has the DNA TGTGCCAGCAGTTTATCAAGGGGGCTAACCTATGGCTACACCTTC.

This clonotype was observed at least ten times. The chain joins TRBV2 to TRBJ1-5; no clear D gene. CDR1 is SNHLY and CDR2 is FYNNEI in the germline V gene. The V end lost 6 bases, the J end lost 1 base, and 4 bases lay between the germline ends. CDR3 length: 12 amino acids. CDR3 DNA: TGTGCCAGCAGACGAAGCAATCAGCCCCAGCATTTT. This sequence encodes CASRRSNQPQHF.

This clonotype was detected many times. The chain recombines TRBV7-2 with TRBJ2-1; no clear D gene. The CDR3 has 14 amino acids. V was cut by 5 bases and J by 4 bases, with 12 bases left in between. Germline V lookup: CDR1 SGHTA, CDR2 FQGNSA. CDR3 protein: CASSPVRAYNEQFF. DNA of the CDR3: TGTGCCAGCAGCCCCGTCCGCGCTTACAATGAGCAGTTCTTC.

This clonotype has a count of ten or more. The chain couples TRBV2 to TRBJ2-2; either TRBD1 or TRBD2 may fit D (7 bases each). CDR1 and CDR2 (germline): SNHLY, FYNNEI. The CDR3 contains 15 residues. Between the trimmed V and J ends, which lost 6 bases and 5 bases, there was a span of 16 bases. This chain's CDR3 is CASSMSQGGTGELFF. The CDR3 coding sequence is TGTGCCAGCAGCATGTCTCAGGGGGGGACCGGGGAGCTGTTTTTT. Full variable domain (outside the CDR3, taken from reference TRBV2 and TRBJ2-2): EPEVTQTPSHQVTQMGQEVILRCVPISNHLYFYWYRQILGQKVEFLVSFYNNEISEKSEIFDDQFSVERPDGSNFTLKIRSTKLEDSAMYFCASSMSQGGTGELFFGEGSRLTVL.

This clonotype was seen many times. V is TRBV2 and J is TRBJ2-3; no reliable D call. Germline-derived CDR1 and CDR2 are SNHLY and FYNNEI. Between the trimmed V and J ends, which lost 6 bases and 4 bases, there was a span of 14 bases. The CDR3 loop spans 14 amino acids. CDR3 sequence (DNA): TGTGCCAGCAGCTTAACAGCTGGGTCAGATACGCAGTATTTT. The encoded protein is CASSLTAGSDTQYF. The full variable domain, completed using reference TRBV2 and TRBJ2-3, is EPEVTQTPSHQVTQMGQEVILRCVPISNHLYFYWYRQILGQKVEFLVSFYNNEISEKSEIFDDQFSVERPDGSNFTLKIRSTKLEDSAMYFCASSLTAGSDTQYFGPGTRLTVL.

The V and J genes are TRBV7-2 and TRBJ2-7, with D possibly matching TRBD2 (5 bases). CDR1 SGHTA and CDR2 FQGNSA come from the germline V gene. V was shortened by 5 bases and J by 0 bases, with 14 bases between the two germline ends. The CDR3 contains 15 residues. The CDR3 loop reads CASSLRSEFSYEQYF. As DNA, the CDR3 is TGTGCCAGCAGCCTACGTAGCGAGTTCTCCTACGAGCAGTACTTC. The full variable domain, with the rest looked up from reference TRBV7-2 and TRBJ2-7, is GAGVSQSPSNKVTEKGKDVELRCDPISGHTALYWYRQSLGQGLEFLIYFQGNSAPDKSGLPSDRFSAERTGGSVSTLTIQRTQQEDSAVYLCASSLRSEFSYEQYFGPGTRLTVT.

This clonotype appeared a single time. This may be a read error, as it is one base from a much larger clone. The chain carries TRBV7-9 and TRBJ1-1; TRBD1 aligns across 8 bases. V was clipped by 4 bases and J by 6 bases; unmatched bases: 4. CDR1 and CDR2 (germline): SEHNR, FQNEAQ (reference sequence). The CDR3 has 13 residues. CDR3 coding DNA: TGTGCCAGCAGCTCAGACAGGGGCCCTGAAGCTTTCTTT. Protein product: CASSSDRGPEAFF. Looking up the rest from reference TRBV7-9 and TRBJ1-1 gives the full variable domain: DTGVSQNPRHKITKRGQNVTFRCDPISEHNRLYWYRQTLGQGPEFLTYFQNEAQLEKSRLLSDRFSAERPKGSFSTLEIQRTEQGDSAMYLCASSSDRGPEAFFGQGTRLTVV.

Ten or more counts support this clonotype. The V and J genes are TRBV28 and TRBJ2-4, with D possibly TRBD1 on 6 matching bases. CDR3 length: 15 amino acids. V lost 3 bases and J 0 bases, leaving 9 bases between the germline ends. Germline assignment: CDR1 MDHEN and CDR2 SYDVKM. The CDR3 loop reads CASSLQGLAKNIQYF. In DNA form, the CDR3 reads TGTGCCAGCAGTTTGCAGGGGCTAGCCAAAAACATTCAGTACTTC.

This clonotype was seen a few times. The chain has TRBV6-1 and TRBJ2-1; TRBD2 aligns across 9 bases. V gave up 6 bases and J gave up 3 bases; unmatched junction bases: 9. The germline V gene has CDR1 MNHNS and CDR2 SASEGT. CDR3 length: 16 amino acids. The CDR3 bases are TGTGCCAGCAGGTCTCTGAGCGGGGGGAACTACAATGAGCAGTTCTTC. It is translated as CASRSLSGGNYNEQFF.

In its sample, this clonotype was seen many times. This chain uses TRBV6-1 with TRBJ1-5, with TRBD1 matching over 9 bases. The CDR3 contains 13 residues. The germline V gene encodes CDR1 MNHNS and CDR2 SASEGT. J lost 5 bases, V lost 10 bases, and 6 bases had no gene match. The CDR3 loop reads CATRTGVDQPQHF. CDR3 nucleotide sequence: TGTGCCACCCGGACAGGGGTCGATCAGCCCCAGCATTTT.

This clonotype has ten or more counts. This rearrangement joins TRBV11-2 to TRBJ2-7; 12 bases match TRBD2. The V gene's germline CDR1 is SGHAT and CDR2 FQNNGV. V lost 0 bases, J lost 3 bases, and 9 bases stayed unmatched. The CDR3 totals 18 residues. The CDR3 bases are TGTGCCAGCAGCTTAGATATTTGGACTAGCGGGGTAGGCTACGAGCAGTACTTC. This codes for CASSLDIWTSGVGYEQYF.

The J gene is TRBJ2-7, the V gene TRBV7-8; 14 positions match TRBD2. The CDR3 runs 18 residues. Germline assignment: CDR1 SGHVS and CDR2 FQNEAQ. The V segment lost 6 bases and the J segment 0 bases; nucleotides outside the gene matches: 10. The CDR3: CASSSGLAGGRSSYEQYF. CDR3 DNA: TGTGCCAGCAGTTCCGGACTAGCGGGGGGTCGGAGCTCCTACGAGCAGTACTTC.

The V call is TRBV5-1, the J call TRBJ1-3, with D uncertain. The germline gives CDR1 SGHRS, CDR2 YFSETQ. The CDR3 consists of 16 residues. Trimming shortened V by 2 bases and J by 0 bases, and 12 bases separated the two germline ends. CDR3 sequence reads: CASSLGGFVSGNTIYF. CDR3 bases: TGCGCCAGCAGCTTAGGTGGATTCGTCTCTGGAAACACCATATATTTT.

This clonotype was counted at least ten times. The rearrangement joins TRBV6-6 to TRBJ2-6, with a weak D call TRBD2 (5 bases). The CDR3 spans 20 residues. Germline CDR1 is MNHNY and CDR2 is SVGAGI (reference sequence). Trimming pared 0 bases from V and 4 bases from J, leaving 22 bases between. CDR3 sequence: CASSYSSVWGLGLGANVLTF. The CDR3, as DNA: TGTGCCAGCAGTTACTCGAGCGTTTGGGGATTAGGACTGGGGGCCAACGTCCTGACTTTC.

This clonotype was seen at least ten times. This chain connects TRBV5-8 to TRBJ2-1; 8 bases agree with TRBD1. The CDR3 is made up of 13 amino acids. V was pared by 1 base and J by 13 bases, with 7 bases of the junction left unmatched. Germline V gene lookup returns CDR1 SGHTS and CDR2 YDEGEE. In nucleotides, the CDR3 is TGTGCCAGCAGCTTGATAGGGCAGGGGGCTCAGTTCTTC. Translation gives CASSLIGQGAQFF.

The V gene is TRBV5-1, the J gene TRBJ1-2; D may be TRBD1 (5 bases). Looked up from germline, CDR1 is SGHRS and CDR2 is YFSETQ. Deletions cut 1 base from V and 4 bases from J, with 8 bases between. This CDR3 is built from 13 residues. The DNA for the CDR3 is TGCGCCAGCAGCTTGCCAGGGCGCTATGGCTACACCTTC. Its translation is CASSLPGRYGYTF.

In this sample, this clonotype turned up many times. CDR3 residues: CAWSEIENRVYTEAFF. CDR3 in DNA: TGTGCCTGGAGTGAAATTGAGAACAGGGTATACACTGAAGCTTTCTTT. The genes are TRBV30 and TRBJ1-1; tentatively, D is TRBD1 (6 bases). The V end lost 1 base, the J end lost 3 bases, and 18 bases lay between the germline ends. The CDR3 extends over 16 amino acids. The germline CDR1 and CDR2 sequences are GTSNPN and SVGIG (reference sequence).

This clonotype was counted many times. The CDR3 DNA sequence: TGTGCCAGCAGCCCCTCAAGAGGGTATAATGAAAAACTGTTTTTT. This sequence encodes CASSPSRGYNEKLFF. This chain connects TRBV28 to TRBJ1-4; D uncertain. The CDR3 has 15 residues. In germline, CDR1 is MDHEN, CDR2 SYDVKM. The germline V and J ends were trimmed by 6 bases and 4 bases, with 15 bases remaining between them.